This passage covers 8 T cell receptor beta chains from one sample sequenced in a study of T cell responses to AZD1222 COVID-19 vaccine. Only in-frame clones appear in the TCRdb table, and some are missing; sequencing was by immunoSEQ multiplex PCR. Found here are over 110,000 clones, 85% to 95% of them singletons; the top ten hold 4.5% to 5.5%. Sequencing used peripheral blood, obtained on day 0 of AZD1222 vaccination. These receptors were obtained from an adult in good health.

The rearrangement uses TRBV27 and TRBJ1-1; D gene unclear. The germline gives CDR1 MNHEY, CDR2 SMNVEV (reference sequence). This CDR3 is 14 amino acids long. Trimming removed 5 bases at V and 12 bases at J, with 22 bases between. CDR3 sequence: CASSTTAARGRTFF. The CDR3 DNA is TGTGCCAGCAGTACAACGGCGGCTCGAGGGAGGACTTTCTTT.

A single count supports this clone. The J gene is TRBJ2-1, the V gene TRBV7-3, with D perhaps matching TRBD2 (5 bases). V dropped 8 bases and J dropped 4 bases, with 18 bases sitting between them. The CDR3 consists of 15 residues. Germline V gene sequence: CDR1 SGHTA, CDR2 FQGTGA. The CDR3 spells CASAPAGLGYNEQFF. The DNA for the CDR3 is TGTGCCAGCGCGCCGGCGGGCCTAGGTTACAATGAGCAGTTCTTC.

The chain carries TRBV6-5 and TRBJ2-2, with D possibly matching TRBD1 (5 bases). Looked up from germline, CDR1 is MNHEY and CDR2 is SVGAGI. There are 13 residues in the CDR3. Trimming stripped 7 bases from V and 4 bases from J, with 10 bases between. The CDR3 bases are TGTGCCAGCACAGGGTGGGCCACCGGGGAGCTGTTTTTT. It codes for CASTGWATGELFF.

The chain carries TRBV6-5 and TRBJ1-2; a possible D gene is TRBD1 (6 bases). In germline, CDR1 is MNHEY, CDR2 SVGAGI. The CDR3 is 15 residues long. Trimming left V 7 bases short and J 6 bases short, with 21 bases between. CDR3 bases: TGTGCCAGCACTCGAAGAGAGGGCAGGGGTAATGGCTACACCTTC. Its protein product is CASTRREGRGNGYTF.

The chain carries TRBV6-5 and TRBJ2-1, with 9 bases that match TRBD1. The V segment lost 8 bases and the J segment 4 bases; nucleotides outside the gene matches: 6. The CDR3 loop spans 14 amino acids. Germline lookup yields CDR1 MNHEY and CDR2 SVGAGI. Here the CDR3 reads CASHMGTGYNEQFF. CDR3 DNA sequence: TGTGCCAGCCACATGGGGACAGGGTACAATGAGCAGTTCTTC.

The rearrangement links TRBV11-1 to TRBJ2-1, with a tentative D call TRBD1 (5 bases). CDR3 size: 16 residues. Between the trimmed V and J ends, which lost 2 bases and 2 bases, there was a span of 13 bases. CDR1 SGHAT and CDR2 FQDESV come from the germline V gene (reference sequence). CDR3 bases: TGTGCCAGCAGCTTAAGGGGCGGTCCTGCCTACAATGAGCAGTTCTTC. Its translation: CASSLRGGPAYNEQFF.

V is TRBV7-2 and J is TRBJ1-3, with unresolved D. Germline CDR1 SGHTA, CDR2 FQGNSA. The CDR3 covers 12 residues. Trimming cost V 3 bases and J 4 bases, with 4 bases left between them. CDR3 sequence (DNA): TGTGCCAGCAGCTTCACGGGAAACACCATATATTTT. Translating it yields CASSFTGNTIYF.

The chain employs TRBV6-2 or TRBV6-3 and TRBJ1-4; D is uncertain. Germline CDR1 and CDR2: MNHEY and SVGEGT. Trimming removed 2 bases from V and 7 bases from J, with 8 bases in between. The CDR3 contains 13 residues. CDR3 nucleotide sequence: TGTGCCAGCAGTTACAGAATTACTGAAAAACTGTTTTTT. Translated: CASSYRITEKLFF.